The 5 T cell receptor beta chains presented below share a single source sample, sequenced in a study of blood T cell repertoires in COVID-19. The table came from immunoSEQ multiplex PCR; TCRdb's copy has only in-frame clones and leaves some out. The table has under 300,000 clones, 90% to 95% seen once. Input material: PBMCs or T cells enriched from blood (not recorded which). The receptors stem from a woman aged 18-29 years who had recovered from COVID-19.

This clone was seen a few times. The V and J genes are TRBV5-1 and TRBJ2-2, with TRBD1 as a possible D gene (6 bases). Germline V lookup: CDR1 SGHRS, CDR2 YFSETQ. The V gene lost 4 bases and the J gene lost 4 bases, with 11 bases spanning the gap. The CDR3 has 14 residues. CDR3 in DNA: TGCGCCAGCAGCCCGGACAGCGGCACCGGGGAGCTGTTTTTT. This encodes CASSPDSGTGELFF.

The J gene is TRBJ2-7, the V gene TRBV2, with D tentatively TRBD2 (6 bases). Germline V gene sequence: CDR1 SNHLY, CDR2 FYNNEI. CDR3 size: 14 residues. The V end lost 8 bases, the J end lost 6 bases, and 20 bases lay between the germline ends. CDR3 bases: TGTGCCAGCGGAGGTCTAGGGTCGGGGGTCGAGCAGTACTTC. It is translated as CASGGLGSGVEQYF. Drawing the rest from reference TRBV2 and TRBJ2-7, the complete variable domain is EPEVTQTPSHQVTQMGQEVILRCVPISNHLYFYWYRQILGQKVEFLVSFYNNEISEKSEIFDDQFSVERPDGSNFTLKIRSTKLEDSAMYFCASGGLGSGVEQYFGPGTRLTVT.

The chain links TRBV6-5 to TRBJ2-7, with TRBD2 as a possible D gene (6 bases). Germline CDR1 and CDR2: MNHEY and SVGAGI. V was cut by 5 bases and J by 2 bases, with 16 bases left in between. This CDR3 has 15 residues. CDR3 amino acids: CASSRTNEGTYEQYF. The CDR3 coding sequence is TGTGCCAGCAGTCGGACTAATGAAGGTACCTACGAGCAGTACTTC.

The chain combines TRBV20-1 with TRBJ2-2, with 7 bases that match TRBD2. The trim removed 3 bases at V and 8 bases at J, leaving 0 bases unmatched. The CDR3 has 11 residues. The germline CDR1 and CDR2 sequences are DFQATT and SNEGSKA (reference sequence). CDR3 in amino acids: CSARGGGELFF. Written as DNA, the CDR3 is TGCAGTGCTAGGGGAGGGGGGGAGCTGTTTTTT.

This clone was recorded a few times. The rearrangement links TRBV18 to TRBJ2-2; D unresolved. In germline, CDR1 is KGHSH, CDR2 LQKENI. Trimming took 4 bases from V and 5 from J, leaving 5 bases between them. CDR3 length: 12 amino acids. The CDR3 is CASSHQTGELFF. The CDR3 DNA reads as TGTGCCAGCTCACATCAAACCGGGGAGCTGTTTTTT. The full variable domain, its missing parts supplied by reference TRBV18 and TRBJ2-2, is NAGVMQNPRHLVRRRGQEARLRCSPMKGHSHVYWYRQLPEEGLKFMVYLQKENIIDESGMPKERFSAEFPKEGPSILRIQQVVRGDSAAYFCASSHQTGELFFGEGSRLTVL.